This TCR beta chain was obtained from a study of T cells after yellow fever vaccination. TCRdb reprocessed the 5' RACE reads with MiXCR, giving one entry per CDR3 protein. The sample contains some 390,000 distinct CDR3 sequences, roughly a sixth of which appear only once. This clonotype has a handful of counts. Sample: PBMCs, taken before the yellow fever booster vaccination. The clonotype was recovered from a man between 18 and 29 years old who received the YFV17D yellow fever vaccine.

As DNA, the CDR3 is TGTGCCACCAAAAAAAACTCTGGGGCCAACGTCCTGACTTTC. Encoded protein: CATKKNSGANVLTF. The chain joins TRBV15 to TRBJ2-6; no firm D call. Trimming stripped 7 bases from V and 0 bases from J, with 7 bases between. Germline V gene data show CDR1 as LNHNV and CDR2 as YYDKDF (reference sequence). This CDR3 is 14 amino acids long.